The 24 T cell receptor beta chains in this list originate from one sample, sequenced in a study of T cell clusters in autoimmune cytopenias. TRB was amplified by touch-down multiplex PCR, primer pools A and B combined. Each CDR3 protein gets one entry in TCRdb, which reprocessed the multiplex PCR reads and gives no DNA. Recorded here are fewer than 6,500 distinct CDR3 sequences; the top ten clones represent roughly 7.7%. TRB was amplified from roughly 0.25 ug of peripheral blood genomic DNA per sample. This sample was shared with a second study, whose subject was T cell repertoires in aging, cancer and after chemotherapy.

Sequenced sample: peripheral blood. All receptors come from a human donor in good health.

The chain recombines TRBV5-1 with TRBJ2-3; TCRdb names TRBD1, which stays unverified in the absence of DNA. CDR3 length equals 16 residues. Germline V gene lookup returns CDR1 SGHRS and CDR2 YFSETQ. CDR3 sequence reads: CASSFYGIQSTDTQYF.

This clonotype shows up as medium-sized by frequency. CDR3 in amino acids: CASQGAAEQYF. V usage is TRBV6-5 and J usage is TRBJ2-7; TCRdb's D call of TRBD1 is untestable without DNA. The CDR3 is 11 residues long. The germline gives CDR1 MNHEY, CDR2 SVGAGI.

This chain connects TRBV6-1 to TRBJ2-1; TCRdb returns TRBD1, unconfirmable since there is no DNA. From germline, CDR1 is MNHNS and CDR2 SASEGT. The CDR3 consists of 13 residues. The CDR3 spells CASRGPQLYEQFF.

Measured by frequency, this clonotype is medium-sized. The gene calls are TRBV29-1 and TRBJ2-7; as DNA is missing, the TRBD1 call by TCRdb cannot be tested. CDR1 SQVTM and CDR2 ANQGSEA come from the germline V gene. This CDR3 region has 14 residues. CDR3 in amino acids: CSVEDGQVLDEQYF.

The chain combines TRBV6-2 or TRBV6-3 with TRBJ2-7; TCRdb calls TRBD2, which cannot be checked without DNA. CDR3 size: 14 residues. CDR1 is MNHEY, CDR2 SVGEGT, per germline. CDR3 region: CASARGGVTYEQYF.

The chain has TRBV12-3 or TRBV12-4 and TRBJ1-6; the TRBD1 assignment by TCRdb is unverifiable without DNA. There are 15 residues in the CDR3. This CDR3 is CASTTGGQGNSPLHF.

This chain joins TRBV6-5 and TRBJ1-5; TCRdb calls TRBD1, which cannot be checked without DNA. The CDR3 has 13 amino acids. Per germline, CDR1 MNHEY and CDR2 SVGAGI. The CDR3: CASTKGVNQPQHF.

Frequency places this clonotype as medium-sized. The chain is built from TRBV29-1 and TRBJ2-7. This CDR3 spans 12 amino acids. Germline V gene sequence: CDR1 SQVTM, CDR2 ANQGSEA. The CDR3 sequence is CSVGLSTYEQYF.

The gene calls are TRBV6-6 and TRBJ1-6; TCRdb reports TRBD1, a call that lacks DNA to check it against. CDR3 length: 14 residues. Germline loops: CDR1 MNHNY, CDR2 SVGAGI (reference sequence). This CDR3 is CASSYSWVQGALHF.

This clonotype is medium-sized by frequency. V usage is TRBV19 and J usage is TRBJ2-5; TCRdb selects TRBD1, and the lack of DNA leaves this call unchecked. The CDR3 consists of 14 residues. Germline CDR1 reads LNHDA; CDR2 reads SQIVND (reference sequence). The chain's CDR3 is CASSLDGSTETQYF.

Measured by frequency, this clonotype is medium-sized. The rearrangement uses TRBV5-5 and TRBJ2-2. The CDR3 totals 13 residues. Germline lookup yields CDR1 SGHKS and CDR2 YYEKEE (reference sequence). Here the CDR3 reads CASSLRPTGELFF.

V and J are TRBV5-1 and TRBJ2-1; the D gene TCRdb calls, TRBD1, cannot be checked with no DNA. CDR3 length equals 16 residues. Looked up from germline, CDR1 is SGHRS and CDR2 is YFSETQ. CDR3: CASSLGRGELYNEQFF. The complete variable domain, with remaining parts taken from reference TRBV5-1 and TRBJ2-1, reads KAGVTQTPRYLIKTRGQQVTLSCSPISGHRSVSWYQQTPGQGLQFLFEYFSETQRNKGNFPGRFSGRQFSNSRSEMNVSTLELGDSALYLCASSLGRGELYNEQFFGPGTRLTVL.

The chain is built from TRBV7-9 and TRBJ2-1; the TCRdb call, TRBD2, lacks DNA for checking. Germline loops: CDR1 SEHNR, CDR2 FQNEAQ (reference sequence). The CDR3 runs to 14 residues. This CDR3 reads CASSLTITRNEQFF.

This sequence joins TRBV6-2 or TRBV6-3 and TRBJ2-6. Germline lookup yields CDR1 MNHEY and CDR2 SVGEGT. This CDR3 has 14 residues. CDR3 in amino acids: CASSYNSGANVLTF.

This clonotype is identified as medium-sized from frequency. This chain links TRBV6-6 with TRBJ2-1; the TRBD2 assignment by TCRdb is unverifiable without DNA. The CDR3 is made up of 16 amino acids. CDR1 is MNHNY and CDR2 is SVGAGI in the germline V gene (reference sequence). The CDR3 sequence is CASSPGTSGGANEQFF.

The chain is built from TRBV6-1 and TRBJ2-7; the TCRdb call, TRBD1, lacks DNA for checking. CDR3 size: 13 residues. In germline, CDR1 is MNHNS, CDR2 SASEGT. The CDR3 loop reads CASSGPFHYEQYF.

The V call is TRBV13, the J call TRBJ1-4. Germline V CDR1 and CDR2: PRHDT, FYEKMQ (reference sequence). This CDR3 is built from 14 residues. The CDR3 spells CASSSGDNNEKLFF.

This sequence joins TRBV6-1 and TRBJ2-7. The CDR3 extends over 11 amino acids. CDR1 is MNHNS and CDR2 is SASEGT in the germline V gene. Here the CDR3 reads CASSEGYEQYF.

The chain is built from TRBV5-6 and TRBJ2-2; TCRdb outputs TRBD2, but without DNA this stays unchecked. CDR1 and CDR2 (germline): SGHDT, YYEEEE. CDR3 length: 16 amino acids. The CDR3 loop reads CASSLGLAGTTGELFF.

The chain couples TRBV6-5 to TRBJ2-7; TCRdb outputs TRBD2, but without DNA this stays unchecked. CDR1 is MNHEY and CDR2 is SVGAGI in the germline V gene. The CDR3 contains 17 residues. This CDR3 is CASRPGLAGVSSYEQYF.

This clonotype is deemed large by its frequency. This chain uses TRBV29-1 with TRBJ2-5. The CDR3 totals 11 residues. CDR1 is SQVTM and CDR2 is ANQGSEA in the germline V gene. The CDR3 protein is CSVEDNETQYF. Based on the CDR3 plus reference TRBV29-1 and TRBJ2-5, the full variable domain is SAVISQKPSRDICQRGTSLTIQCQVDSQVTMMFWYRQQPGQSLTLIATANQGSEATYESGFVIDKFPISRPNLTFSTLTVSNMSPEDSSIYLCSVEDNETQYFGPGTRLLVL.

The chain has TRBV5-4 and TRBJ2-3; the D gene TCRdb calls, TRBD1, cannot be checked with no DNA. CDR3 length: 16 amino acids. The germline V gene has CDR1 SGHNT and CDR2 YYREEE (reference sequence). This CDR3 reads CASSPGSIPQLDTQYF.

This clonotype is deemed medium-sized by its frequency. This chain joins TRBV12-3 or TRBV12-4 and TRBJ1-2. The CDR3 length is 12 residues. The CDR3 region is CASNIRGYGYTF.

Measured by frequency, this clonotype is medium-sized (0.01 to 0.1%). This sequence joins TRBV19 and TRBJ2-3; TCRdb returns TRBD2, unconfirmable since there is no DNA. CDR3 length equals 16 residues. Per germline, CDR1 LNHDA and CDR2 SQIVND (reference sequence). CDR3 amino acids: CASSRTSGGSTDTQYF.